This is a list of T cell receptor beta chains from one sample in a study of blood T cell repertoires in COVID-19. The repertoire was sequenced with immunoSEQ multiplex PCR; TCRdb's copy has only in-frame clones and lacks some. The sample holds 65,000 to 85,000 clones, 75% to 90% seen once. The source material was peripheral blood. The receptors stem from a man aged 50 to 59 with acute or convalescent COVID-19. CDR3s include the opening cysteine and the closing phenylalanine or tryptophan. D genes are given only for firm matches. Expanded clones get a size class; other rows say once, few or many, or leave the size out.

j_call,v_call,clone_size,d_call,cdr3_aa,cdr3_nt
TRBJ2-3,TRBV5-1,NA,TRBD2,CASRRGTSGDTDTQYF,TGCGCCAGCAGACGCGGGACTAGCGGGGACACAGATACGCAGTATTTT
TRBJ2-1,TRBV7-8,NA,NA,CASSHPRNEQFF,TGTGCCAGCAGCCATCCGCGGAATGAGCAGTTCTTC
TRBJ2-2,TRBV18,NA,NA,CASSLREGTGELFF,TGTGCCAGCTCACTGAGGGAAGGCACCGGGGAGCTGTTTTTT
TRBJ1-2,TRBV11-2,NA,NA,CASSLSGGGYTF,TGTGCCAGCAGCTTAAGTGGGGGCGGCTACACCTTC
TRBJ2-1,TRBV3-1/TRBV3-2,NA,NA,CASSQQRTWENEQFF,TGTGCCAGCAGCCAACAGCGGACCTGGGAAAATGAGCAGTTCTTC
TRBJ2-3,TRBV7-9,once,TRBD2,CASSRTGLAGGMTDTQYF,TGTGCCAGCAGCCGGACGGGACTAGCGGGAGGTATGACAGATACGCAGTATTTT
TRBJ2-3,TRBV5-1,NA,TRBD2,CASSLGREVYLDTQYF,TGCGCCAGCAGCTTGGGACGGGAGGTTTACTTGGATACGCAGTATTTT
TRBJ2-7,TRBV3-1/TRBV3-2,NA,NA,CASSQAQGGPYEQYF,TGTGCCAGCAGCCAAGCCCAAGGGGGTCCCTACGAGCAGTACTTC
TRBJ2-2,TRBV3-1/TRBV3-2,NA,TRBD2,CASSQDRGLAGKTGELFF,TGTGCCAGCAGCCAAGATAGGGGACTAGCGGGTAAAACCGGGGAGCTGTTTTTT
TRBJ1-6,TRBV6-5,NA,NA,CASSYSVQGTSSPLHF,TGTGCCAGCAGTTACTCGGTGCAGGGGACCTCTTCACCCCTCCACTTT
TRBJ1-5,TRBV7-9,NA,TRBD1,CASSLTGTGRQPQHF,TGTGCCAGCAGCTTGACGGGGACAGGGAGGCAGCCCCAGCATTTT
TRBJ2-3,TRBV19,NA,TRBD1,CATTDRGYTDTQYF,TGTGCCACTACGGACAGGGGGTACACAGATACGCAGTATTTT
TRBJ2-7,TRBV7-2,NA,TRBD1,CASSLEGQVAEQYF,TGTGCCAGCAGCTTAGAGGGACAGGTCGCCGAGCAGTACTTC
TRBJ1-2,TRBV19,NA,NA,CASRSIEETGSFYGYTF,TGTGCCAGTAGGAGTATAGAGGAAACAGGGAGCTTCTATGGCTACACCTTC
TRBJ1-6,TRBV7-8,NA,TRBD1,CASSPDSGTGLSALHF,TGTGCCAGCAGCCCGGACTCCGGGACAGGGTTGTCGGCCCTCCACTTT
TRBJ2-1,TRBV7-6,NA,TRBD2,CASSPSGTPYNEQFF,TGTGCCAGCAGCCCTAGCGGGACCCCCTACAATGAGCAGTTCTTC
TRBJ1-6,TRBV11-2,NA,NA,CASSLRSGRSPLHF,TGTGCCAGCAGCTTACGGAGCGGGAGGTCACCCCTCCACTTT
TRBJ2-1,TRBV27,NA,NA,CASTDDGDYNEQFF,TGTGCCAGCACCGACGACGGGGACTACAATGAGCAGTTCTTC
TRBJ1-2,TRBV27,NA,NA,CASSPQRGGYTF,TGTGCCAGCAGTCCCCAAAGGGGTGGCTACACCTTC
TRBJ1-4,TRBV12-3/TRBV12-4,NA,NA,CASSSGAKLFF,TGTGCCAGCAGCTCAGGGGCTAAACTGTTTTTT
TRBJ1-5,TRBV7-2,NA,TRBD1,CASSYTGGNQPQHF,TGTGCCAGCAGCTACACAGGGGGCAATCAGCCCCAGCATTTT
TRBJ2-1,TRBV15,once,TRBD2,CATSRVGLADQFF,TGTGCCACCAGCAGAGTGGGGCTAGCGGACCAGTTCTTC
TRBJ2-5,TRBV3-1/TRBV3-2,NA,NA,CASSQATVAQETQYF,TGTGCCAGCAGCCAAGCGACAGTCGCACAAGAGACCCAGTACTTC
TRBJ2-7,TRBV30,NA,TRBD2,CAWLAGGPGEQYF,TGTGCCTGGTTAGCGGGAGGGCCGGGGGAGCAGTACTTC
TRBJ1-4,TRBV7-2,NA,NA,CASSSVATNEKLFF,TGTGCCAGCAGCTCCGTTGCAACTAATGAAAAACTGTTTTTT
TRBJ2-1,TRBV24-1,NA,TRBD2,CATSDFRAGGAGNEQFF,TGTGCCACCAGTGATTTCCGAGCGGGAGGGGCCGGGAATGAGCAGTTCTTC